This TCR beta chain derives from a study of cytomegalovirus exposure and HLA in healthy donors. About the research overall: Of approximately 400 genotyped donors, about 81% clustered with self-reported Caucasian donors. Points from the study as a whole: In a later analysis, compared with equally common non-associated chains, HLA-associated beta chains were more expanded.

With regard to this clone: Its antigen is undetermined.

All donors participated as healthy donors of bone marrow. The PCR used 60 Vbeta and 13 Jbeta primers. Generated by immunoSEQ multiplex PCR, the TCRdb table keeps only in-frame clones and is missing some. Of about 84,000 clones listed, 63% were seen once; the top ten hold 15%. Germline V gives CDR1 MDHEN, CDR2 SYDVKM. The ends were cut back, 5 bases at V and 5 bases at J, with 15 bases in the middle. The CDR3 is 14 amino acids. Material: PBMCs. This receptor was taken from a woman aged 40 to 50 in good health and CMV-seropositive. The V gene is TRBV28, the J gene TRBJ1-2; no clear D. The CDR3 here is CASSGPGVTYGYTF. In nucleotides, the CDR3 is TGTGCCAGCAGTGGCCCGGGAGTAACATATGGCTACACCTTC.